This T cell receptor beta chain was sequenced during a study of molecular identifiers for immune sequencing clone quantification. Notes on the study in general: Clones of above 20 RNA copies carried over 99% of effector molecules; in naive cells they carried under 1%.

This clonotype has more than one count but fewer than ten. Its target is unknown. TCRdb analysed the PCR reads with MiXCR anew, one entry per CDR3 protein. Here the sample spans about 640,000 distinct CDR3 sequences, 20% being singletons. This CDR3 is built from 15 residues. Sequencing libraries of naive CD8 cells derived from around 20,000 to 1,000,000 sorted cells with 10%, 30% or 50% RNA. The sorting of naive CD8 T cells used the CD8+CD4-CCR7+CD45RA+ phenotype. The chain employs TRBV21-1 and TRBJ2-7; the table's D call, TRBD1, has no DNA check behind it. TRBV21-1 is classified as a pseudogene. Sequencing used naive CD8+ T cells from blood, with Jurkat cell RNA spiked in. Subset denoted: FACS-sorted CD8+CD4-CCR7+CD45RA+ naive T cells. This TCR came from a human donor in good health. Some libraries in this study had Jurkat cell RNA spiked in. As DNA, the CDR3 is TGTGCCAGCAGCGAAGGGGGGGGTTATCCCTACGAGCAGTACTTC. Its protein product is CASSEGGGYPYEQYF.